The present TCR beta chain was sequenced within a study of blood T cell repertoires in COVID-19. Study at large: Collection of acute and convalescent COVID-19 samples took place in the United States, Italy and Spain.

Between the trimmed V and J ends, which lost 6 bases and 0 bases, there was a span of 12 bases. Germline V gene data show CDR1 as SQVTM and CDR2 as ANQGSEA. CDR3 length equals 14 residues. Sequencing used immunoSEQ multiplex PCR; TCRdb keeps in-frame clones, though not all of them. The sample consists of under 250,000 clones, approximately 80% of them appearing once. The chain recombines TRBV29-1 with TRBJ2-1; D gene unclear. The sequencing input was peripheral blood. This receptor was obtained from a woman aged 55-69 years with active or convalescent COVID-19. The CDR3 here is CSVVGSPSYNEQFF. The CDR3 nucleotides read TGCAGCGTCGTCGGGTCTCCCTCCTACAATGAGCAGTTCTTC.